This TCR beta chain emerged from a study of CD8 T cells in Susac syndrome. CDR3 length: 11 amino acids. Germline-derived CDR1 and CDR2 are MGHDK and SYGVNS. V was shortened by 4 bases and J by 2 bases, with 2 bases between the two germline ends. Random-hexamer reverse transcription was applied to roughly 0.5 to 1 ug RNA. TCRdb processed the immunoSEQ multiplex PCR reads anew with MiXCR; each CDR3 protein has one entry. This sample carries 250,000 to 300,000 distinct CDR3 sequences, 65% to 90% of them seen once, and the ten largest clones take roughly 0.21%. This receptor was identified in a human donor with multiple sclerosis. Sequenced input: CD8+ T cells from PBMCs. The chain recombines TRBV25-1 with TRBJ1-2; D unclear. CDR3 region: CASSGNYGYTF. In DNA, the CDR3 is TGTGCCAGCAGTGGGAACTATGGCTACACCTTC.